The 5 T cell receptor beta chains presented below share a single source sample, sequenced in a study of CD4 T cells in relation to SARS-CoV-2 and coronaviruses. CD4+ T cells from unexposed donors were obtained before the COVID-19 pandemic (2011-2018). After about 11 days of culture, CD4+ T cells were isolated. These TCRs' antigens remain unknown. Profiling relied on immunoSEQ multiplex PCR, and the TCRdb table lists in-frame clones only, not all of them. The table lists 31,000 or so clones, roughly 70% of them singletons. Source material: CD4+ T cells from PBMCs, cultured in vitro. The receptors stem from a human donor in good health.

The V gene is TRBV5-8, the J gene TRBJ2-5; 9 bases are a match to TRBD1. CDR3 length equals 15 residues. From germline, CDR1 is SGHTS and CDR2 YDEGEE. With V trimmed by 3 bases and J by 4 bases, 7 bases remained unmatched. CDR3 amino acids: CASSYNRGRRETQYF. The CDR3 DNA sequence: TGTGCCAGCAGCTACAACAGGGGGCGCCGAGAGACCCAGTACTTC.

The chain has TRBV7-2 and TRBJ2-3; TRBD2 agrees at 10 bases. CDR1 SGHTA and CDR2 FQGNSA come from the germline V gene. Trimming took 4 bases from V and 2 from J; bases not matched to a gene: 6. This CDR3 comprises 16 residues. The DNA for the CDR3 is TGTGCCAGCAGCTCCCTAGCGGGAGACGTCACAGATACGCAGTATTTT. Protein product: CASSSLAGDVTDTQYF.

The chain couples TRBV11-2 to TRBJ1-1; D not resolved. With 1 base removed from V and 1 base from J, the gap between germline ends came to 7 bases. CDR1 is SGHAT, CDR2 FQNNGV, per germline. This CDR3 is built from 14 residues. The CDR3: CASSLVGPNTEAFF. In nucleotides, the CDR3 is TGTGCCAGCAGCTTAGTTGGGCCGAACACTGAAGCTTTCTTT.

The V gene is TRBV14, the J gene TRBJ2-3; D is unresolved. Germline CDR1 SGHDN, CDR2 FVKESK. V was pared by 4 bases and J by 2 bases, with 10 bases between. CDR3 length: 14 residues. Here the CDR3 reads CASSPLDHTDTQYF. In DNA, the CDR3 is TGTGCCAGCAGCCCCCTTGATCACACAGATACGCAGTATTTT.

The table lists this clone with a count of one. This chain connects TRBV9 to TRBJ1-4; D call uncertain. Germline CDR1 is SGDLS and CDR2 is YYNGEE. Trimming stripped 0 bases from V and 10 bases from J, with 7 bases between. The CDR3 loop spans 12 amino acids. The CDR3: CASSVGEGKLFF. The CDR3 DNA follows: TGTGCCAGCAGCGTAGGCGAGGGAAAACTGTTTTTT.